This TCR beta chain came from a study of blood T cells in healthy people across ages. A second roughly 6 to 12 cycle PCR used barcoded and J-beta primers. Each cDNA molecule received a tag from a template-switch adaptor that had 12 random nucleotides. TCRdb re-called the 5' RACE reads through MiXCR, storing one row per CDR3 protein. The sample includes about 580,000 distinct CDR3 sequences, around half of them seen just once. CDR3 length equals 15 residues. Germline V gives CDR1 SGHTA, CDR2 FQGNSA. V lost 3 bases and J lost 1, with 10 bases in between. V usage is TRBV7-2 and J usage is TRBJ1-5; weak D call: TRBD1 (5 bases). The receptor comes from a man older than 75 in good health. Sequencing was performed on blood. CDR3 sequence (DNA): TGTGCCAGCAGCTTTAGTGGGGACAGCAATCAGCCCCAGCATTTT. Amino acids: CASSFSGDSNQPQHF.